Listed below are T cell receptor beta chains from one sample, sequenced in a study of T cell responses to AZD1222 COVID-19 vaccine. Some clones are missing from TCRdb's copy, which holds only in-frame ones; the method was immunoSEQ multiplex PCR. The sample yields roughly 140,000 clones, roughly 94% seen once. The specimen was peripheral blood, collected on day 0 of AZD1222 vaccination. These receptors were obtained from an adult in good health. Both conserved end residues are part of each CDR3. The order of the fields is V gene, J gene, D gene, clone size, CDR3 protein, CDR3 DNA. A D gene is named only where the DNA matches it firmly. The size field is filled for only some rows; it gives once, few, many or a size class.

TRBV29-1	TRBJ1-2	NA	NA	CSVGEGRSGYTF	TGCAGCGTTGGTGAGGGGAGAAGTGGCTACACCTTC
TRBV6-2/TRBV6-3	TRBJ1-6	NA	NA	CASSYRDGIRLDNSPLHF	TGTGCCAGCAGTTACCGGGACGGTATAAGGCTGGACAATTCACCCCTCCACTTT
TRBV28	TRBJ1-5	NA	NA	CATSQGTNQPQHF	TGTGCCACTTCACAGGGTACCAATCAGCCCCAGCATTTT
TRBV20-1	TRBJ1-5	NA	NA	CSASGGTGDSNQPQHF	TGCAGTGCTAGTGGCGGAACCGGGGATAGCAATCAGCCCCAGCATTTT
TRBV28	TRBJ2-3	NA	NA	CASSLWRKDTQYF	TGTGCCAGCAGTTTATGGCGGAAGGATACGCAGTATTTT
TRBV28	TRBJ1-2	NA	NA	CASSLGGSGYGYTF	TGTGCCAGCAGTTTAGGGGGATCGGGCTATGGCTACACCTTC
TRBV4-1	TRBJ2-5	NA	few	CASSPGRFPGKETQYF	TGCGCCAGCAGCCCTGGTCGTTTCCCAGGAAAAGAGACCCAGTACTTC
TRBV2	TRBJ1-2	NA	NA	CASSSSQGHYGYTF	TGTGCCAGCAGTAGCTCCCAGGGCCACTATGGCTACACCTTC
TRBV7-3	TRBJ2-2	NA	few	CASSFANSHTGELFF	TGTGCCAGCAGCTTCGCCAACAGCCACACCGGGGAGCTGTTTTTT
TRBV10-2	TRBJ2-3	TRBD2	NA	CASSESGTSGPAGDTQYF	TGCGCCAGCAGTGAGTCCGGGACTAGCGGACCCGCTGGAGATACGCAGTATTTT
TRBV25-1	TRBJ1-2	NA	NA	CASSESEYYGYTF	TGTGCCAGCAGTGAATCCGAATACTATGGCTACACCTTC
TRBV7-9	TRBJ1-1	NA	NA	CASSPPRREGAFF	TGTGCCAGCAGCCCGCCGAGGAGGGAGGGAGCTTTCTTT
TRBV30	TRBJ1-5	TRBD1	NA	CAWSRGLGNQPQHF	TGTGCCTGGTCTAGGGGGCTGGGCAATCAGCCCCAGCATTTT
TRBV28	TRBJ1-5	TRBD1	NA	CASSPDGGGQNQPQHF	TGTGCCAGCAGCCCCGACGGGGGGGGACAGAATCAGCCCCAGCATTTT
TRBV4-2	TRBJ2-3	TRBD2	NA	CASSRVGGSGTDTQYF	TGTGCCAGCAGCCGTGTCGGGGGGTCCGGAACAGATACGCAGTATTTT
TRBV5-4	TRBJ2-3	TRBD1	NA	CASSFGTGAQYF	TGTGCCAGCAGCTTCGGGACAGGGGCGCAGTATTTT
TRBV7-2	TRBJ1-6	NA	NA	CASSLTRQLNSPLHF	TGTGCCAGCAGCTTAACCCGACAGTTAAATTCACCCCTCCACTTT
TRBV7-9	TRBJ1-4	NA	NA	CASSLLQGLGEKLFF	TGTGCCAGCAGCTTACTTCAGGGATTGGGAGAAAAACTGTTTTTT
TRBV5-6	TRBJ2-4	NA	NA	CASSLVGPVAKNIQYF	TGTGCCAGCAGCTTGGTGGGACCGGTGGCCAAAAACATTCAGTACTTC
TRBV9	TRBJ2-1	NA	NA	CASRALDYNEQFF	TGTGCCAGCAGAGCCTTAGATTACAATGAGCAGTTCTTC
TRBV10-3	TRBJ2-1	NA	NA	CAIRRDYNEQFF	TGTGCCATCAGGCGGGACTACAATGAGCAGTTCTTC
TRBV21-1	TRBJ1-2	NA	NA	CASSKGQGGGYTF	TGTGCCAGCAGCAAAGGCCAGGGAGGTGGCTACACCTTC
TRBV28	TRBJ1-5	TRBD1	NA	CASSPRDRGRVGSNQPQHF	TGTGCCAGCAGTCCCCGGGACAGGGGTAGGGTTGGTAGCAATCAGCCCCAGCATTTT
TRBV5-4	TRBJ2-5	NA	NA	CASSLGLDQETQYF	TGTGCCAGCAGCTTGGGACTAGACCAAGAGACCCAGTACTTC
TRBV27	TRBJ2-3	NA	NA	CASSLTDRDTQYF	TGTGCCAGCAGTCTGACGGACCGAGATACGCAGTATTTT
TRBV10-3	TRBJ1-3	NA	NA	CAISVIQGNTIYF	TGTGCCATCAGTGTGATACAGGGAAACACCATATATTTT
TRBV19	TRBJ2-1	TRBD2	NA	CASSIEPSGLGQFF	TGTGCCAGTAGTATAGAACCGTCCGGACTAGGGCAGTTCTTC
TRBV12-3/TRBV12-4	TRBJ1-2	NA	NA	CASRLSGAGYTF	TGTGCCAGCAGATTGTCTGGGGCTGGCTACACCTTC
TRBV7-2	TRBJ2-2	TRBD2	NA	CASTWRGTGELFF	TGTGCCAGCACCTGGCGGGGGACCGGGGAGCTGTTTTTT
TRBV6-1	TRBJ1-4	NA	NA	CASSELLTRTEKLFF	TGTGCCAGCAGTGAATTACTTACGCGGACTGAAAAACTGTTTTTT
TRBV5-4	TRBJ2-3	NA	NA	CASSRTGGLTDTQYF	TGTGCCAGCAGCAGGACTGGCGGGCTCACAGATACGCAGTATTTT
TRBV19	TRBJ1-1	NA	NA	CASSRGGTEAFF	TGTGCCAGTAGTCGAGGGGGCACTGAAGCTTTCTTT
TRBV2	TRBJ1-5	TRBD1	once	CASSKTGVAQPQHF	TGTGCCAGCAGCAAGACAGGGGTGGCTCAGCCCCAGCATTTT
TRBV9	TRBJ1-2	NA	NA	CASSVVRGHGYTF	TGTGCCAGCAGCGTAGTACGGGGACATGGCTACACCTTC
TRBV5-1	TRBJ1-2	NA	NA	CASSLRDGTGGYTF	TGCGCCAGCAGCTTGAGGGACGGGACGGGTGGCTACACCTTC
TRBV28	TRBJ1-2	NA	once	CASSSTGRYTF	TGTGCCAGCAGTTCCACGGGACGATACACCTTC
TRBV19	TRBJ1-2	NA	NA	CASSLSAPSNYGYTF	TGTGCCAGTAGTCTTTCAGCTCCTTCTAACTATGGCTACACCTTC
TRBV3-1/TRBV3-2	TRBJ1-2	NA	NA	CASSQPRVGGYTF	TGTGCCAGCAGCCAACCCAGGGTGGGAGGCTACACCTTC
TRBV5-1	TRBJ1-3	NA	once	CASSLGSSSGNTIYF	TGCGCCAGCAGCTTGGGGTCATCCTCTGGAAACACCATATATTTT
TRBV6-4	TRBJ2-1	NA	NA	CASSDSPGGTEQFF	TGTGCCAGCAGTGACTCTCCTGGGGGGACTGAGCAGTTCTTC
TRBV27	TRBJ1-2	TRBD1	NA	CASSLFGGDRDYYTF	TGTGCCAGCAGTTTATTCGGCGGGGACAGGGACTACTACACCTTC
TRBV5-1	TRBJ1-3	TRBD1	NA	CASSNRGRTSGNTIYF	TGCGCCAGCAGCAATAGGGGGCGAACCTCTGGAAACACCATATATTTT
TRBV4-1	TRBJ1-2	TRBD1	NA	CASSQESGGDYGYTF	TGCGCCAGCAGCCAAGAATCAGGGGGAGACTATGGCTACACCTTC
TRBV19	TRBJ1-2	NA	NA	CASSISRGSYGYTF	TGTGCCAGTAGTATATCTAGGGGATCCTATGGCTACACCTTC
TRBV7-2	TRBJ1-1	NA	NA	CASSFSTGVATEAFF	TGTGCCAGCAGCTTTTCGACAGGTGTGGCCACTGAAGCTTTCTTT
TRBV5-1	TRBJ1-4	NA	once	CASSLDGGTNEKLFF	TGCGCCAGCAGCTTGGATGGGGGAACTAATGAAAAACTGTTTTTT
TRBV5-1	TRBJ2-1	NA	NA	CASSLGGPGEQFF	TGCGCCAGCAGCTTGGGGGGGCCGGGTGAGCAGTTCTTC
TRBV7-8	TRBJ1-6	NA	once	CASSFLEYHSPLHF	TGTGCCAGCAGCTTTTTGGAGTATCATTCACCCCTCCACTTT
TRBV19	TRBJ2-1	TRBD1	NA	CASSTGTGFYNEQFF	TGTGCCAGTAGTACCGGGACAGGGTTCTACAATGAGCAGTTCTTC
TRBV19	TRBJ1-6	NA	NA	CASSQGNSPLHF	TGTGCCAGTAGCCAGGGGAATTCACCCCTCCACTTT
TRBV20-1	TRBJ2-5	NA	NA	CSASSTSLGETQYF	TGCAGTGCTAGTTCGACTAGTTTAGGAGAGACCCAGTACTTC
TRBV28	TRBJ1-4	NA	NA	CASSLGGEKLFF	TGTGCCAGCAGTTTAGGCGGTGAAAAACTGTTTTTT
TRBV6-5	TRBJ1-5	NA	NA	CASRRVGGNQPQHF	TGTGCCAGCAGAAGAGTAGGGGGGAATCAGCCCCAGCATTTT
TRBV6-5	TRBJ1-2	TRBD1	NA	CATQDRGGPNYGYTF	TGTGCCACACAGGACAGGGGTGGCCCTAACTATGGCTACACCTTC